A single sample is the source of the 18 T cell receptor beta chains below, sequenced in a study of T cell changes during pregnancy in multiple sclerosis. Assay used: immunoSEQ multiplex PCR; TCRdb lists only in-frame clones, some missing. The data contain roughly 76,000 clones, over 80% of them singletons. The specimen comprised CD4+ T cells from peripheral blood mononuclear cells, sampled in the second trimester of pregnancy. These receptors originate from a female donor with multiple sclerosis, enrolled in a pregnancy study.

The V gene is TRBV27, the J gene TRBJ1-4; 7 bases fit TRBD1. This CDR3 spans 16 amino acids. The V gene end was trimmed by 3 bases and the J gene end by 7 bases; junction bases not matched to a gene: 11. CDR1 is MNHEY and CDR2 is SMNVEV in the germline V gene (reference sequence). CDR3 sequence (DNA): TGTGCCAGCAGTTTCGTAATTCCCGACAGGGTTGAAAAACTGTTTTTT. This gives the protein CASSFVIPDRVEKLFF.

This clone was seen just once. The rearrangement joins TRBV5-1 to TRBJ1-1; TRBD1 is a possible D gene (5 bases). V was shortened by 3 bases and J by 7 bases, with 19 bases between the two germline ends. The germline V gene encodes CDR1 SGHRS and CDR2 YFSETQ. The CDR3 is 15 amino acids. Written as DNA, the CDR3 is TGCGCCAGCAGCTCCACCTCAGGTTGGGGCTATGAAGCTTTCTTT. Encoded protein: CASSSTSGWGYEAFF.

V and J are TRBV5-4 and TRBJ2-7; 13 bases are shared with TRBD2. Germline CDR1 is SGHNT and CDR2 is YYREEE (reference sequence). The CDR3 extends over 17 amino acids. Germline trimming cut 4 bases from V and 2 bases from J; bases unmatched to any gene: 9. The CDR3 nucleotides read TGTGCCAGCAGCCTGGGGACTAGCGGGGCTTCAACCTACGAGCAGTACTTC. As protein: CASSLGTSGASTYEQYF.

This CDR3 is CAISTGQGGEQYF. The CDR3 DNA reads as TGTGCCATCAGTACGGGACAGGGAGGCGAGCAGTACTTC. The chain uses TRBV10-3 and TRBJ2-7, with 9 bases matching TRBD1. Per the germline V gene, CDR1 is ENHRY and CDR2 is SYGVKD. The trim removed 5 bases at V and 6 bases at J, leaving 5 bases unmatched. CDR3 length: 13 amino acids.

This chain joins TRBV19 and TRBJ1-3; TRBD1 matches at 7 bases. Germline V lookup: CDR1 LNHDA, CDR2 SQIVND (reference sequence). Trimming at V came to 5 bases and at J to 6 bases, leaving 7 bases not matched to a gene. This CDR3 comprises 14 residues. CDR3 region: CASSARQGANTIYF. CDR3 coding DNA: TGTGCCAGTAGTGCTCGACAGGGTGCAAACACCATATATTTT.

This rearrangement joins TRBV9 to TRBJ2-2, with 8 nucleotides matching TRBD1. Germline CDR1 and CDR2: SGDLS and YYNGEE. Trimming at V came to 5 bases and at J to 5 bases, leaving 8 bases not matched to a gene. This CDR3 is built from 15 residues. The CDR3 DNA reads TGTGCCAGCAGATCTGACAGGGGTGTTACCGGGGAGCTGTTTTTT. This translates into CASRSDRGVTGELFF.

V and J are TRBV14 and TRBJ1-1; D might be TRBD1 (5 bases). Looked up from germline, CDR1 is SGHDN and CDR2 is FVKESK. Trimming stripped 0 bases from V and 3 bases from J, with 11 bases between. The length of the CDR3 is 15 residues. The CDR3 DNA reads TGTGCCAGCAGCCAAGATCGGGCAGGGTACACTGAAGCTTTCTTT. Protein product: CASSQDRAGYTEAFF.

The chain employs TRBV7-2 and TRBJ2-2; D not certain. This CDR3 has 13 residues. The V and J ends lost 5 bases and 4 bases respectively, with 8 bases between them. In germline, CDR1 is SGHTA, CDR2 FQGNSA. The CDR3 sequence: CASSPDFTGELFF. In nucleotides, the CDR3 is TGTGCCAGCAGCCCCGACTTCACCGGGGAGCTGTTTTTT.

The V and J genes are TRBV9 and TRBJ2-1; 7 bases fit TRBD1. Germline V CDR1 and CDR2: SGDLS, YYNGEE. The CDR3 spans 15 residues. Trimming removed 4 bases from V and 5 bases from J; junction bases left unmatched: 9. This chain's CDR3 is CASSPRDSLNNEQFF. In DNA form, the CDR3 reads TGTGCCAGCAGCCCCCGGGACAGTCTAAACAATGAGCAGTTCTTC.

The chain combines TRBV5-1 with TRBJ2-3; 7 bases fit TRBD1. This CDR3 has 14 residues. Germline trimming cut 4 bases from V and 2 bases from J; bases unmatched to any gene: 4. Germline V gives CDR1 SGHRS, CDR2 YFSETQ. The CDR3 sequence: CASSIGTATDTQYF. CDR3 in DNA: TGCGCCAGCAGCATCGGGACAGCCACAGATACGCAGTATTTT.

In this sample, this clone turned up a few times. The gene calls are TRBV19 and TRBJ1-1; 8 bases match TRBD1. The J segment lost 7 bases and the V segment lost 4 bases, leaving 5 bases of the junction unmatched. The CDR3 runs to 13 residues. Germline V gives CDR1 LNHDA, CDR2 SQIVND (reference sequence). CDR3 residues: CASSTDRVGEAFF. DNA of the CDR3: TGTGCCAGTAGTACGGACAGGGTAGGTGAAGCTTTCTTT.

The gene calls are TRBV30 and TRBJ1-1; 7 positions match TRBD1. The CDR3 loop spans 16 amino acids. The V gene's germline CDR1 is GTSNPN and CDR2 SVGIG (reference sequence). The J segment lost 0 bases and the V segment lost 0 bases, leaving 7 bases of the junction unmatched. DNA of the CDR3: TGTGCCTGGAGTGTGGAGGGGGCGTTAATGAACACTGAAGCTTTCTTT. Translating it yields CAWSVEGALMNTEAFF.

The CDR3 protein is CASSEEQGASTEAFF. As DNA, the CDR3 is TGTGCCAGCAGTGAAGAACAGGGGGCTAGCACTGAAGCTTTCTTT. This chain connects TRBV2 to TRBJ1-1; 9 bases fit TRBD1. With 1 base clipped from V and 4 bases from J, the junction kept 4 bases outside the gene matches. The CDR3 loop spans 15 amino acids. Germline values: CDR1 SNHLY, CDR2 FYNNEI. The full variable domain, its missing parts supplied by reference TRBV2 and TRBJ1-1, is EPEVTQTPSHQVTQMGQEVILRCVPISNHLYFYWYRQILGQKVEFLVSFYNNEISEKSEIFDDQFSVERPDGSNFTLKIRSTKLEDSAMYFCASSEEQGASTEAFFGQGTRLTVV.

The J gene is TRBJ2-1, the V gene TRBV11-3, with D maybe TRBD2 (5 bases). Trimming took 5 bases from V and 8 from J, leaving 19 bases between them. CDR3 length: 15 amino acids. Germline-derived CDR1 and CDR2 are SGHNT and YENEEA. The CDR3 is CASSVRDLRGHEQFF. DNA of the CDR3: TGTGCCAGCAGCGTTAGGGATCTTCGGGGTCATGAGCAGTTCTTC.

This clone occurred once. The rearrangement joins TRBV27 to TRBJ1-1; D perhaps matches TRBD1 (6 bases). The CDR3 runs to 14 residues. The ends were cut back, 8 bases at V and 1 base at J, with 14 bases in the middle. From germline, CDR1 is MNHEY and CDR2 SMNVEV (reference sequence). The chain's CDR3 is CASRLGQPNTEAFF. The CDR3 coding sequence is TGTGCCAGCCGACTCGGACAGCCGAACACTGAAGCTTTCTTT.

The chain is built from TRBV23-1 and TRBJ2-7; TRBD2 is a possible D gene (5 bases). TRBV23-1 is designated an ORF whose function remains uncertain. This CDR3 comprises 14 residues. V lost 3 bases and J 4 bases, leaving 13 bases between the germline ends. The CDR3 here is CASSHPGKRYEQYF. In DNA, the CDR3 is TGCGCCAGCAGTCATCCGGGAAAGAGATACGAGCAGTACTTC.

The V call is TRBV2, the J call TRBJ2-7; D possibly corresponds to TRBD1 (6 bases). Trimming pared 6 bases from V and 4 bases from J, leaving 19 bases between. The CDR3 runs 15 residues. Germline CDR1 reads SNHLY; CDR2 reads FYNNEI. CDR3 amino acids: CASRGEGQGIYEQYF. The CDR3 DNA follows: TGTGCCAGCAGGGGAGAGGGGCAGGGGATTTACGAGCAGTACTTC.

The genes are TRBV5-4 and TRBJ1-2; no clear D gene. V was pared by 0 bases and J by 7 bases, with 7 bases between. The CDR3 spans 12 residues. Germline values: CDR1 SGHNT, CDR2 YYREEE (reference sequence). CDR3 in DNA: TGTGCCAGCAGCTTGGAGTCGGTTGGCTACACCTTC. Translation: CASSLESVGYTF.